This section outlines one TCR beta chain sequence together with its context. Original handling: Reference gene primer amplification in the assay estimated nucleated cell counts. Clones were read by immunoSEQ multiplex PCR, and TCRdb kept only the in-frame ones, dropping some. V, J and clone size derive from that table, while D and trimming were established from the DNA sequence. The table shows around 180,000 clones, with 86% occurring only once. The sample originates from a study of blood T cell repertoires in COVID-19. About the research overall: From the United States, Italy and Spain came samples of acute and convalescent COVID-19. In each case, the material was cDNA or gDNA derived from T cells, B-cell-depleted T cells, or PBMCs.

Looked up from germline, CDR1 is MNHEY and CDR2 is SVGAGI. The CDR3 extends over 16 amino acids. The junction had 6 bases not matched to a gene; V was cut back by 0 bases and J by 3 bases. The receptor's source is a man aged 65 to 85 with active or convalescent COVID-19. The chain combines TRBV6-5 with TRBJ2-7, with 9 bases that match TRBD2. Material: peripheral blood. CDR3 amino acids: CASSYSASGINYEQYF. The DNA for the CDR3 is TGTGCCAGCAGTTACTCGGCTAGCGGGATTAACTACGAGCAGTACTTC.